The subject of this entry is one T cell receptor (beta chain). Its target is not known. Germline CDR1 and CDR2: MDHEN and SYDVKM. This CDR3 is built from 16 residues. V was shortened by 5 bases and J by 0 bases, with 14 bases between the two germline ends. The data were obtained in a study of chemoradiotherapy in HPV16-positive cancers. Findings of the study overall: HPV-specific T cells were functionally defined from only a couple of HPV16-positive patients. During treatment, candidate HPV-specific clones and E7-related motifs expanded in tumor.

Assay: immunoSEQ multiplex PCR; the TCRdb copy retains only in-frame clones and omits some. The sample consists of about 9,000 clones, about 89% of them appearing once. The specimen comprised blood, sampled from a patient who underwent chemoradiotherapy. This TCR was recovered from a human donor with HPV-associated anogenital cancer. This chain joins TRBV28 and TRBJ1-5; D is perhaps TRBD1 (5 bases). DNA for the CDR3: TGTGCCAGCAGTCCCTACTGGGGGGATAGCAATCAGCCCCAGCATTTT. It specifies CASSPYWGDSNQPQHF.